These 28 T cell receptor beta chains came from one sample sequenced in a study of human T cells and chemical hapten exposure. Documented time point: patch test 2, 6 weeks after DPC sensitization. The treatment was: therapeutic diphenylcyclopropenone sensitization with weekly scalp DPC. A single record per CDR3 protein comes from TCRdb applying MiXCR to the RACE reads. The data contain fewer than 100,000 distinct CDR3 sequences, about 9% of them singletons. Specimen: whole blood, collected in connection with sensitization to the hapten diphenylcyclopropenone (DPC). The receptors derive from a woman aged 35 to 49 with alopecia areata. Some clones in this sample may be carry-over from other donors' samples.

The rearrangement uses TRBV12-3 or TRBV12-4 and TRBJ2-2, with D tentatively TRBD1 (6 bases). The CDR3 has 14 residues. Trimming removed 6 bases from V and 4 bases from J, with 12 bases in between. This chain's CDR3 is CASRLVGGTGELFF. The CDR3 DNA reads as TGTGCCAGCAGGCTGGTAGGGGGCACCGGGGAGCTGTTTTTT.

This clonotype appeared a few times. The CDR3 DNA is TGTGCCAGCAGTAGCCTGGAGAGCAATCAGCCCCAGCATTTT. This translates into CASSSLESNQPQHF. The chain joins TRBV28 to TRBJ1-5; D is undetermined. This CDR3 is built from 14 residues. The V end was cut by 5 bases, the J end by 1 base, with 9 bases between. Germline V lookup: CDR1 MDHEN, CDR2 SYDVKM.

There are a few counts of this clonotype. The J gene is TRBJ1-5, the V gene TRBV20-1; D uncertain. The CDR3 has 13 amino acids. CDR1 is DFQATT, CDR2 SNEGSKA, per germline (reference sequence). The V end lost 7 bases, the J end lost 3 bases, and 13 bases lay between the germline ends. Written as DNA, the CDR3 is TGCAGTGGCGTGGACGGTTACAATCAGCCCCAGCATTTT. The encoded protein is CSGVDGYNQPQHF.

The sample holds a few counts of this clonotype. The V gene is TRBV18, the J gene TRBJ1-6; no firm D call. The CDR3 runs to 16 residues. The V end was cut by 6 bases, the J end by 7 bases, with 19 bases between. In germline, CDR1 is KGHSH, CDR2 LQKENI. Written as DNA, the CDR3 is TGTGCCAGCTCGCCGACGATTATCTCCGGGAATTCACCCCTCCACTTT. Translated: CASSPTIISGNSPLHF.

This clonotype was recorded many times. The chain carries TRBV20-1 and TRBJ2-7; 8 nucleotides match TRBD2. V shed 5 bases, J shed 2 bases, and the junction held 5 bases outside the gene matches. The CDR3 contains 13 residues. Per germline, CDR1 DFQATT and CDR2 SNEGSKA (reference sequence). CDR3: CSAVAGLTYEQYF. The DNA of the CDR3 is TGCAGTGCTGTAGCGGGATTAACCTACGAGCAGTACTTC.

This clonotype has only a few counts. The J gene is TRBJ2-7, the V gene TRBV20-1; 14 bases align to TRBD2. In germline, CDR1 is DFQATT, CDR2 SNEGSKA (reference sequence). V shed 5 bases and J 2 bases; nucleotides not matched to a gene: 14. This CDR3 spans 18 amino acids. CDR3 nucleotide sequence: TGCAGTGCTGGACCCGGGACTAGCGGGAGTAGAGACCCCTACGAGCAGTACTTC. Residues: CSAGPGTSGSRDPYEQYF.

This clonotype was detected only a few times. The rearrangement uses TRBV21-1 and TRBJ2-5; the table's D call of TRBD2 was not tested on the DNA. TRBV21-1 is termed a pseudogene. CDR3 length: 18 amino acids. In DNA, the CDR3 is TGTGCCAGCAGCAAAGACGGGACTAGCGGGGAAATCCAAGAGACCCAGTACTTC. This gives the protein CASSKDGTSGEIQETQYF.

This clonotype was counted only a few times. The chain carries TRBV2 and TRBJ2-3; D may be TRBD2 (5 bases). Deletions cut 2 bases from V and 1 base from J, with 7 bases between. Germline loops: CDR1 SNHLY, CDR2 FYNNEI. This CDR3 comprises 14 residues. The chain's CDR3 is CASSEFGGTDTQYF. In DNA, the CDR3 is TGTGCCAGCAGTGAATTCGGGGGCACAGATACGCAGTATTTT.

V gene TRBV9 combines with J gene TRBJ1-1, with unresolved D. Germline CDR1 and CDR2: SGDLS and YYNGEE. Trimming removed 2 bases from V and 4 bases from J, with 15 bases in between. CDR3 length: 15 residues. This CDR3 is CASSVSVGSGTEAFF. DNA for the CDR3: TGTGCCAGCAGCGTTTCTGTCGGGAGTGGCACTGAAGCTTTCTTT.

This clonotype was observed many times. The CDR3 sequence: CASSIEGTPYNEQFF. Here the CDR3 DNA reads TGTGCCAGTAGTATCGAAGGGACCCCCTACAATGAGCAGTTCTTC. This rearrangement joins TRBV19 to TRBJ2-1; D is perhaps TRBD1 or TRBD2 (5 bases each). Trimming removed 3 bases at V and 2 bases at J, with 11 bases between. The CDR3 is made up of 15 amino acids. Germline lookup yields CDR1 LNHDA and CDR2 SQIVND (reference sequence).

With respect to this clonotype: The DNA is omitted, as the CDR3 cannot be located on it reliably, and the CDR3 follows TCRdb's listing. The V and J genes are TRBV15 and TRBJ1-2. The CDR3 region is 13 residues in length, termini included. Germline V gene data show CDR1 as LNHNV and CDR2 as YYDKDF (reference sequence). CDR3 in amino acids: CATSILANYGYTF.

This clonotype turned up a few times. The CDR3 is CASSQGPGQGPDTQYF. DNA of the CDR3: TGTGCCAGCAGCCAAGGGCCGGGACAGGGGCCAGATACGCAGTATTTT. This rearrangement joins TRBV3-1 to TRBJ2-3; 10 nucleotides match TRBD1. Trimming removed 1 base from V and 4 bases from J; junction bases left unmatched: 5. The CDR3 loop spans 16 amino acids. Germline lookup yields CDR1 LGHDT and CDR2 YNNKEL (reference sequence).

This clonotype was counted only a few times. The chain uses TRBV4-2 and TRBJ2-7; possible D gene TRBD2, 7 bases. CDR1 and CDR2 (germline): LGHNA, YNFKEQ. The V end lost 0 bases, the J end lost 4 bases, and 13 bases lay between the germline ends. This CDR3 is built from 15 residues. The CDR3 nucleotides read TGTGCCAGCAGCCAAGATTGGGGGGGCAAATACGAGCAGTACTTC. This gives the protein CASSQDWGGKYEQYF.

The table lists this clonotype with a few counts. The chain employs TRBV4-2 and TRBJ2-1, with D possibly matching TRBD2 (5 bases). V shed 1 base and J shed 7 bases, with 17 bases lying between them. This CDR3 is 16 amino acids long. Germline V lookup: CDR1 LGHNA, CDR2 YNFKEQ. CDR3 amino acids: CASSQVDSLDGNEQFF. The CDR3 DNA is TGTGCCAGCAGCCAAGTGGACTCGCTAGATGGAAATGAGCAGTTCTTC.

As concerns this clonotype: It may be a read error: a sequence one base away is much more abundant. V is TRBV27 and J is TRBJ2-7, with a weak D call TRBD1 (6 bases). The CDR3 is 13 residues long. V lost 6 bases, J lost 7 bases, and 16 bases lay in between. The V gene's germline CDR1 is MNHEY and CDR2 SMNVEV (reference sequence). Here the CDR3 reads CASREQGVGEQYF. CDR3 sequence (DNA): TGTGCCAGCAGAGAACAGGGCGTGGGAGAGCAGTACTTC.

In its sample, this clonotype was seen many times. The rearrangement uses TRBV20-1 and TRBJ1-6; 11 bases fit TRBD1. CDR3 size: 18 residues. The V and J ends lost 0 bases and 1 base, in that order; junction bases with no gene match: 5. Germline loops: CDR1 DFQATT, CDR2 SNEGSKA (reference sequence). The CDR3 loop is CSARDGQGARSYNSPLHF. The CDR3 coding sequence is TGCAGTGCTAGAGATGGACAGGGGGCAAGATCCTATAATTCACCCCTCCACTTT.

This clonotype was seen a handful of times. The CDR3, as DNA: TGTGCCAGCAGACCTCAGGGCTGGGGTCTGAATGAGCAGTTCTTC. It specifies CASRPQGWGLNEQFF. This chain connects TRBV12-3 or TRBV12-4 to TRBJ2-1; D is perhaps TRBD1 (5 bases). V gave up 6 bases and J gave up 7 bases, with 19 bases separating them. There are 15 residues in the CDR3.

The gene calls are TRBV9 and TRBJ2-2, with 13 bases that match TRBD2. Germline values: CDR1 SGDLS, CDR2 YYNGEE. The CDR3 length is 14 residues. J gave up 5 bases and V 6 bases, and 1 base lay outside the gene matches. CDR3 amino acids: CASTGLAGTGELFF. The DNA of the CDR3 is TGTGCCAGCACGGGACTAGCGGGAACCGGGGAGCTGTTTTTT.

In its sample, this clonotype was seen many times. J is TRBJ1-5 and V is TRBV7-2; TRBD1 matches 8 bases. The CDR3 contains 18 residues. Germline values: CDR1 SGHTA, CDR2 FQGNSA. V dropped 1 base and J dropped 0; count of bases not matched to a gene: 8. CDR3 region: CASSLDGTGAYSNQPQHF. Here the CDR3 DNA reads TGTGCCAGCAGCTTAGACGGGACAGGAGCCTATAGCAATCAGCCCCAGCATTTT.

This clonotype was recorded a few times. The J gene is TRBJ2-7, the V gene TRBV20-1; 7 bases line up with TRBD1. CDR3 length: 13 amino acids. CDR1 is DFQATT, CDR2 SNEGSKA, per germline (reference sequence). The trim removed 3 bases at V and 3 bases at J, leaving 5 bases unmatched. The CDR3 DNA sequence: TGCAGTGCTAGCCCCCGACAGGGCTACGAGCAGTACTTC. Its translation: CSASPRQGYEQYF.

The gene calls are TRBV15 and TRBJ1-6, with a tentative D call TRBD1 (6 bases). Germline lookup yields CDR1 LNHNV and CDR2 YYDKDF (reference sequence). CDR3 size: 20 residues. The V end was cut by 3 bases, the J end by 6 bases, with 27 bases between. The CDR3 region has the DNA TGTGCCACCAGCAGTCAAAGACCCCGGAGGGGGGGATTCTCTAATTCACCCCTCCACTTT. This codes for CATSSQRPRRGGFSNSPLHF.

This clonotype was detected ten times or more. The chain joins TRBV20-1 to TRBJ2-1; TRBD2 aligns across 8 bases. CDR1 and CDR2 (germline): DFQATT, SNEGSKA (reference sequence). The CDR3 is 17 residues long. Germline trimming cut 6 bases from V and 0 bases from J; bases unmatched to any gene: 13. CDR3 sequence: CSASALADMSSYNEQFF. CDR3 nucleotide sequence: TGCAGTGCCTCGGCACTAGCGGACATGAGCTCCTACAATGAGCAGTTCTTC.

As to this clonotype: This sequence may be a read error, since a much larger clone differs from it by one base. The V gene is TRBV20-1, the J gene TRBJ2-7, with TRBD2 identical over 7 bases. The CDR3 sequence is 15 residues long. Germline values: CDR1 DFQATT, CDR2 SNEGSKA (reference sequence). V shed 4 bases, J shed 3 bases, and the junction held 12 bases outside the gene matches. The CDR3 is CSAIPGTGGSYEQYF. CDR3 DNA: TGCAGTGCTATCCCCGGGACTGGCGGGAGCTACGAGCAGTACTTC.

This clonotype was seen a single time. The chain links TRBV7-9 to TRBJ2-1; TRBD1 is a possible D gene (6 bases). The CDR3 contains 14 residues. Looked up from germline, CDR1 is SEHNR and CDR2 is FQNEAQ (reference sequence). The V end was cut by 1 base, the J end by 9 bases, with 13 bases between. This chain's CDR3 is CASSLGYRAFEQFF. The DNA of the CDR3 is TGTGCCAGCAGCTTAGGGTACAGGGCTTTTGAGCAGTTCTTC. The full variable domain, with the rest looked up from reference TRBV7-9 and TRBJ2-1, is DTGVSQNPRHKITKRGQNVTFRCDPISEHNRLYWYRQTLGQGPEFLTYFQNEAQLEKSRLLSDRFSAERPKGSFSTLEIQRTEQGDSAMYLCASSLGYRAFEQFFGPGTRLTVL.

This clonotype was seen more than once but under ten times. The V gene is TRBV29-1, the J gene TRBJ1-1; TRBD1 is a possible D gene (5 bases). The CDR3 has 13 residues. Trimming pared 5 bases from V and 2 bases from J, leaving 12 bases between. The germline gives CDR1 SQVTM, CDR2 ANQGSEA. As DNA, the CDR3 is TGCAGCGTTAGTTCGGGGCTAAACACTGAAGCTTTCTTT. This codes for CSVSSGLNTEAFF.

This clonotype has a count of ten or more. CDR3 region: CASSLDIRMNTEAFF. The CDR3 region has the DNA TGTGCCAGCAGCTTAGATATCCGGATGAACACTGAAGCTTTCTTT. V and J are TRBV7-2 and TRBJ1-1; no clear D gene. V lost 1 base, J lost 0 bases, and 9 bases lay in between. The CDR3 is made up of 15 amino acids. Germline assignment: CDR1 SGHTA and CDR2 FQGNSA.

This clonotype was recorded at least ten times. In DNA form, the CDR3 reads TGTGCCAGCAGTTACAGGTTCGGCGGGGTTGCGGACTGGCAGTTCTTC. It specifies CASSYRFGGVADWQFF. This chain uses TRBV6-2 or TRBV6-3 with TRBJ2-1; the D gene is possibly TRBD2 (6 bases). The germline V gene has CDR1 MNHEY and CDR2 SVGEGT. The CDR3 extends over 16 amino acids. V lost 2 bases and J 12 bases, leaving 23 bases between the germline ends.

The table lists this clonotype with a few counts. This chain uses TRBV12-3 or TRBV12-4 with TRBJ2-6, with 8 nucleotides matching TRBD1. The trim removed 7 bases at V and 0 bases at J, leaving 8 bases unmatched. The CDR3 is 17 amino acids. The CDR3 nucleotides are TGTGCCAGCACCCCCCGGACAGGGCCCTCTGGGGCCAACGTCCTGACTTTC. Encoded protein: CASTPRTGPSGANVLTF.